The next 24 T cell receptor beta chains were all read from a single sample in a study of T cells in women clearing cervical HPV infection (dated by TCRdb to about 2018). The library came from the immunoSEQ multiplex PCR assay. TCRdb's version of the immuneACCESS table is confined to in-frame rearrangements and falls short of the full clone set. An unresolved V gene accounts for under half of the shortfall where checked; the remainder is of unknown origin. This sample's table carries approximately 35,000 clones. 1.6% of the sample belongs to the ten largest clones. Material for sequencing was blood buffy coat. These TCRs come from a woman aged 18-69 years with a cervical HPV16 infection that either progressed to CIN3+ or cleared (not recorded which).

In the case of this clone: The DNA ends 3 residues before the CDR3 does, and the rest of the CDR3 is filled in from the germline J gene. The V and J genes are TRBV5-1 and TRBJ1-1; D is perhaps TRBD1 (6 bases). Germline lookup yields CDR1 SGHRS and CDR2 YFSETQ. The V gene lost 4 bases and the J gene lost 3 bases, with 10 bases spanning the gap. The CDR3 is 13 amino acids. The CDR3 here is CASSAGAYTEAFF. The sequenced CDR3 bases are TGCGCCAGCAGCGCAGGGGCATACACTGAA.

Details on this clone: Sequencing ends 3 residues short of the CDR3 end; the germline J gene provides the rest. The rearrangement uses TRBV19 and TRBJ2-2; perhaps TRBD1 as D (6 bases). Germline CDR1 LNHDA, CDR2 SQIVND (reference sequence). The CDR3 totals 15 residues. V lost 5 bases, J lost 4 bases, and 14 bases lay in between. The DNA read from the CDR3 is TGTGCCAGTAGTTCTACAGGGTCGGGCACCGGGGAG. Amino acids: CASSSTGSGTGE. The entire CDR3 protein is CASSSTGSGTGELFF.

A word on this clone: The read finishes 3 residues shy of the CDR3 end, and the germline J gene is used to complete it. The V and J genes are TRBV30 and TRBJ1-1; D gene unclear. The CDR3 is 13 residues long. CDR1 is GTSNPN and CDR2 is SVGIG in the germline V gene (reference sequence). Trimming removed 0 bases from V and 4 bases from J, with 9 bases in between. The sequenced CDR3 bases are TGTGCCTGGAGTGTAAGTATCGGCACTGAA. Residues: CAWSVSIGTE. The full CDR3 is CAWSVSIGTEAFF.

The CDR3 DNA, read in part, is TGTGCCAGTAGCGGAATCCCACGGCGACAGGTAGGGAGTTTGAACACTGAA. Encoded protein: CASSGIPRRQVGSLNTE. The full CDR3 sequence reads CASSGIPRRQVGSLNTEAFF. The rearrangement links TRBV19 to TRBJ1-1; a possible D gene is TRBD1 (6 bases). The CDR3 end falls 3 residues outside the read, so it is completed with the germline J gene. The V end lost 6 bases, the J end lost 0 bases, and 29 bases lay between the germline ends. Germline values: CDR1 LNHDA, CDR2 SQIVND (reference sequence). CDR3 size: 20 residues.

Comment on this clone: The missing CDR3 end, 3 residues past where the read stops, is filled in from the germline J gene. V and J are TRBV18 and TRBJ1-2; D unclear. Germline V gives CDR1 KGHSH, CDR2 LQKENI. The CDR3 spans 17 residues. The CDR3 region is CASSLGLAGVPFGDYTF. Incomplete CDR3 DNA: TGTGCCAGCTCACTCGGACTAGCGGGAGTCCCTTTTGGCGAC.

With regard to this clone: The sequenced fragment ends 3 residues before the CDR3 boundary, so the rest is inferred from the germline J gene. The V and J genes are TRBV20-1 and TRBJ2-2, with 9 bases aligning to TRBD1. The germline V gene encodes CDR1 DFQATT and CDR2 SNEGSKA (reference sequence). The CDR3 is 16 amino acids. Trimming at V came to 5 bases and at J to 1 base, leaving 8 bases not matched to a gene. CDR3 DNA (partial): TGCAGTGCTCCCCATCCGGGACAGGGGAACACCGGGGAG. This encodes CSAPHPGQGNTGE. The entire CDR3 sequence reads CSAPHPGQGNTGELFF.

On this clone: Read sequence stops 3 residues before the CDR3 end, and the germline J gene provides the missing end. The chain couples TRBV19 to TRBJ2-2; 7 positions agree with TRBD1. CDR1 is LNHDA, CDR2 SQIVND, per germline (reference sequence). The CDR3 has 14 residues. This CDR3 reads CASSMGQLNEKLFF. The sequenced part of the CDR3 DNA is TGTGCCAGTAGTATGGGACAGCTTAATGAAAAG.

Concerning this clone itself: The CDR3 extends 3 residues past the end of the read, so its final part is completed from the germline J gene. V and J are TRBV10-3 and TRBJ2-1; TRBD1 matches 10 bases. Germline loops: CDR1 ENHRY, CDR2 SYGVKD. The CDR3 spans 17 residues. V was clipped by 0 bases and J by 7 bases; unmatched bases: 9. CDR3 region: CAISESGRTGGWNEQFF. The part of the CDR3 DNA that was read is TGTGCCATCAGTGAGTCTGGCCGGACAGGGGGTTGGAATGAG.

Note on this clone: The read ends 3 residues shy of where the CDR3 ends; the end is completed using the germline J gene. The chain joins TRBV2 to TRBJ1-5, with TRBD1 matching over 7 bases. This CDR3 is built from 12 residues. The junction had 0 bases not matched to a gene; V was cut back by 4 bases and J by 6 bases. In germline, CDR1 is SNHLY, CDR2 FYNNEI. CDR3 in amino acids: CASSAGGQPQHF. The sequenced part of the CDR3 DNA is TGTGCCAGCAGTGCAGGGGGTCAGCCC.

As regards this clone: Read coverage stops 3 residues before the CDR3 terminus; the germline J gene supplies the remainder. The chain employs TRBV7-9 and TRBJ2-7, with D unresolved. Trimming took 5 bases from V and 4 from J, leaving 9 bases between them. Germline CDR1 reads SEHNR; CDR2 reads FQNEAQ (reference sequence). The CDR3 loop spans 12 amino acids. The CDR3 protein is CASSPAAYEQYF. The part of the CDR3 DNA that was read is TGTGCCAGCAGCCCCGCGGCTTACGAG.

About this clone itself: The read stops 3 residues short of the end of the CDR3; the missing end is completed from the germline J gene. The chain combines TRBV7-9 with TRBJ1-2; tentatively, D is TRBD1 (6 bases). The CDR3 contains 15 residues. The V and J ends lost 3 bases and 7 bases respectively, with 18 bases between them. The germline V gene encodes CDR1 SEHNR and CDR2 FQNEAQ (reference sequence). CDR3 DNA (partial): TGTGCCAGCAGCTTCGAGGGGGGGTCTGGTAGTGGC. This codes for CASSFEGGSGSG. The entire CDR3 protein is CASSFEGGSGSGYTF.

Points on this clone: Read data end 3 residues before the CDR3 end; the end is taken from the germline J gene. The chain employs TRBV2 and TRBJ2-3, with TRBD1 identical over 7 bases. Germline V CDR1 and CDR2: SNHLY, FYNNEI. CDR3 size: 13 residues. CDR3: CASRTGQQETQYF. The sequenced part of the CDR3 DNA is TGTGCCAGCAGGACGGGACAGCAAGAGACG. The full variable domain, in which reference TRBV2 and TRBJ2-3 provide the parts outside the CDR3, is EPEVTQTPSHQVTQMGQEVILRCVPISNHLYFYWYRQILGQKVEFLVSFYNNEISEKSEIFDDQFSVERPDGSNFTLKIRSTKLEDSAMYFCASRTGQQETQYFGPGTRLTVL.

Remarks on this clone: The read ends 3 residues shy of where the CDR3 ends; the end is completed using the germline J gene. The chain joins TRBV10-2 to TRBJ2-1, with 9 bases identical to TRBD2. From germline, CDR1 is WSHSY and CDR2 SAAADI. V gave up 6 bases and J gave up 9 bases; unmatched junction bases: 12. This CDR3 contains 15 residues. This CDR3 reads CASSPGLAGKVEQFF. The sequenced CDR3 bases are TGCGCCAGCAGCCCCGGGCTAGCGGGGAAAGTTGAG.

Worth noting for this clone: The read ends 3 residues early relative to the CDR3; the germline J gene fills the gap. The V and J genes are TRBV7-2 and TRBJ2-2; 8 bases are shared with TRBD1. The CDR3 contains 15 residues. CDR1 SGHTA and CDR2 FQGNSA come from the germline V gene. Trimming at V came to 1 base and at J to 7 bases, leaving 5 bases not matched to a gene. The CDR3: CASSLGQGSVGELFF. The covered CDR3 bases are TGTGCCAGCAGCTTAGGACAGGGGTCGGTCGGGGAG. The whole variable domain, filled in from reference TRBV7-2 and TRBJ2-2, reads GAGVSQSPSNKVTEKGKDVELRCDPISGHTALYWYRQSLGQGLEFLIYFQGNSAPDKSGLPSDRFSAERTGGSVSTLTIQRTQQEDSAVYLCASSLGQGSVGELFFGEGSRLTVL.

As concerns this clone: Read coverage stops 3 residues before the CDR3 terminus; the germline J gene supplies the remainder. V and J are TRBV28 and TRBJ2-3; D is ambiguous. Germline lookup yields CDR1 MDHEN and CDR2 SYDVKM. This CDR3 has 13 residues. Trimming cost V 6 bases and J 0 bases, with 7 bases left between them. CDR3 in amino acids: CASRRPSTDTQYF. The sequenced part of the CDR3 DNA is TGTGCCAGCAGGCGGCCTAGCACAGATACG.

The CDR3 region is CASSESFVRTEAFF. The CDR3 DNA, read in part, is TGTGCCAGCAGTGAATCCTTCGTAAGGACTGAA. The chain is built from TRBV2 and TRBJ1-1; no clear D gene. The read is 3 residues too short to cover the CDR3 end, so that end is filled in from the germline J gene. This CDR3 spans 14 amino acids. The V gene's germline CDR1 is SNHLY and CDR2 FYNNEI. Trimming shortened V by 2 bases and J by 5 bases, and 12 bases separated the two germline ends.

In regard to this clone: Read sequence stops 3 residues before the CDR3 end, and the germline J gene provides the missing end. The V gene is TRBV2, the J gene TRBJ1-2; unclear D gene. The V gene's germline CDR1 is SNHLY and CDR2 FYNNEI. V gave up 3 bases and J gave up 4 bases, with 6 bases separating them. CDR3 length equals 12 residues. The CDR3 DNA, read in part, is TGTGCCAGCAGTGAGGGCCTCTATGGC. Amino acids: CASSEGLYG. The full CDR3 is CASSEGLYGYTF.

A note on this clone: The DNA ends 3 residues before the CDR3 does, and the rest of the CDR3 is filled in from the germline J gene. This chain joins TRBV7-2 and TRBJ1-1; D might be TRBD1 (5 bases). CDR1 and CDR2 (germline): SGHTA, FQGNSA. This CDR3 has 15 amino acids. V lost 1 base and J lost 5, with 14 bases in between. The CDR3 reads CASSLGRRGGTEAFF. Incomplete CDR3 DNA: TGTGCCAGCAGCTTAGGTCGGCGTGGGGGGACTGAA.

Of note for this clone: Coverage ceases 3 residues before the CDR3 finishes, and the germline J gene fills in the end. V is TRBV5-1 and J is TRBJ2-1; D may be TRBD2 (5 bases). Germline loops: CDR1 SGHRS, CDR2 YFSETQ. CDR3 length: 14 amino acids. Trimming took off 3 bases at V and 9 bases at J, with 16 bases between the two ends. Partial CDR3 DNA: TGCGCCAGCAGCTCCCGGGCCCTCCGGGGTGAG. It encodes CASSSRALRGE. The entire CDR3 protein reads CASSSRALRGEQFF. The variable domain in full, with the rest retrieved from reference TRBV5-1 and TRBJ2-1, is KAGVTQTPRYLIKTRGQQVTLSCSPISGHRSVSWYQQTPGQGLQFLFEYFSETQRNKGNFPGRFSGRQFSNSRSEMNVSTLELGDSALYLCASSSRALRGEQFFGPGTRLTVL.

A word on this clone: The CDR3 goes on 3 residues after the read ends, and that part is filled in from the germline J gene. The chain is built from TRBV18 and TRBJ2-2; D gene unclear. The V gene's germline CDR1 is KGHSH and CDR2 LQKENI. The CDR3 has 14 amino acids. The DNA read from the CDR3 is TGTGCCAGCTCACCAGTGAGCCTTAATGAAAAG. Its translation: CASSPVSLNEK. The entire CDR3 protein reads CASSPVSLNEKLFF.

About this clone: The read terminates 3 residues ahead of where the CDR3 ends, so the germline J gene completes it. Additional DNA sequences in this sample encode the identical CDR3. The chain is built from TRBV7-2 and TRBJ1-2, with TRBD1 matching over 7 bases. CDR1 and CDR2 (germline): SGHTA, FQGNSA. This CDR3 comprises 15 residues. The CDR3 DNA, read in part, is TGTGCCAGCAGTACCCACAGGGGCAGTGACAGGGGC. Amino acids: CASSTHRGSDRG. The full CDR3 is CASSTHRGSDRGYTF.

Notes on this clone: The read finishes 3 residues shy of the CDR3 end, and the germline J gene is used to complete it. The genes are TRBV29-1 and TRBJ2-2; tentative D call: TRBD1 (6 bases). Germline lookup yields CDR1 SQVTM and CDR2 ANQGSEA. The CDR3 runs 13 residues. The CDR3 DNA, read in part, is TGCAGCGTTGAAGAGGGGGCTAATGAAAAG. The encoded protein is CSVEEGANEK. The CDR3 in full is CSVEEGANEKLFF.

As for this clone: The read ends 3 residues early relative to the CDR3; the germline J gene fills the gap. The chain has TRBV20-1 and TRBJ2-2, with TRBD2 matching 7 bases. In germline, CDR1 is DFQATT, CDR2 SNEGSKA (reference sequence). The CDR3 loop spans 13 amino acids. Partial CDR3 DNA: TGCAGTGCTAGAGTGGGGGGGAATGAAAAG. Amino acid sequence: CSARVGGNEK. The whole CDR3 sequence is CSARVGGNEKLFF.

About this clone itself: The read stops 3 residues short of the end of the CDR3; the missing end is completed from the germline J gene. The chain joins TRBV20-1 to TRBJ2-3; TRBD2 aligns across 10 bases. The V gene's germline CDR1 is DFQATT and CDR2 SNEGSKA (reference sequence). The CDR3 runs to 14 residues. V lost 5 bases to trimming and J lost 2 bases; unmatched junction nucleotides: 4. The CDR3 is CSAGTSAYTDTQYF. Incomplete CDR3 DNA: TGCAGTGCTGGGACTAGCGCCTACACAGATACG.